The clone carrying this TCR beta chain was found once. Its antigen is as yet unknown. This entry belongs to a study of cytomegalovirus exposure and HLA in healthy donors. Findings and limits, study-wide: Most TCR sequences showed up rarely, but some public TCRs showed up in many donors.

Germline V gives CDR1 MDHEN, CDR2 SYDVKM. The CDR3 extends over 12 amino acids. V shed 4 bases and J shed 2 bases, with 6 bases lying between them. The PCR contained 60 Vbeta and 13 Jbeta primers. Produced via immunoSEQ multiplex PCR; TCRdb's table is partial and in-frame only. The sample includes some 140,000 clones, around 75% of them seen just once. The source of this sequence is a man aged 35 to 55 in good health and CMV-seronegative. Sequenced material: PBMCs. The rearrangement joins TRBV28 to TRBJ2-7; maybe TRBD2 (5 bases). The CDR3 spells CASSSGAYEQYF. The CDR3 DNA reads TGTGCCAGCAGTTCCGGGGCCTACGAGCAGTACTTC.